Listed below are T cell receptor beta chains from one sample, sequenced in a study of shared clonotypes between healthy human individuals. Assay used: immunoSEQ multiplex PCR; TCRdb lists only in-frame clones, some missing. Among around 2.1 million clones listed, 93% were seen once. Source material: naive CD8+ T cells from PBMCs. The receptor set was obtained from a man aged 18 to 35 in good health. Some clones in this sample may be carry-over from other donors' samples. Each CDR3 is given with its conserved first and last residue. Each record gives: D gene, CDR3 length, clone size, V gene, J gene, CDR3 DNA, CDR3 protein. D genes are given only for firm matches. Not all rows give a size; the values are once, few, many and, for expanded clones, a class.

d_call: TRBD1; cdr3_length: 13; clone_size: -; v_call: TRBV30; j_call: TRBJ2-1; cdr3_nt: TGTGCCTGGAGCCAGGGGGCCTACAATGAGCAGTTCTTC; cdr3_aa: CAWSQGAYNEQFF
d_call: -; cdr3_length: 13; clone_size: -; v_call: TRBV18; j_call: TRBJ2-7; cdr3_nt: TGTGCCAGCTCACCAGGAAGGGGGTACGAGCAGTACTTC; cdr3_aa: CASSPGRGYEQYF
d_call: -; cdr3_length: 14; clone_size: -; v_call: TRBV4-3; j_call: TRBJ2-1; cdr3_nt: TGCGCCAGCAGCCACGCCGGGGGAGGCAATGAGCAGTTCTTC; cdr3_aa: CASSHAGGGNEQFF
d_call: -; cdr3_length: 13; clone_size: -; v_call: TRBV5-1; j_call: TRBJ2-3; cdr3_nt: TGCGCCAGCAGCTTGGCCGGGTCAGATACGCAGTATTTT; cdr3_aa: CASSLAGSDTQYF
d_call: -; cdr3_length: 16; clone_size: -; v_call: TRBV28; j_call: TRBJ2-7; cdr3_nt: TGTGCCAGCACCCTAGGGCACGGGATCTTCCCCTACGAGCAGTACTTC; cdr3_aa: CASTLGHGIFPYEQYF
d_call: -; cdr3_length: 15; clone_size: -; v_call: TRBV9; j_call: TRBJ1-5; cdr3_nt: TGTGCCAGCAGCGTCGGGGGGGGCACCAATCAGCCCCAGCATTTT; cdr3_aa: CASSVGGGTNQPQHF
d_call: -; cdr3_length: 17; clone_size: -; v_call: TRBV19; j_call: TRBJ2-4; cdr3_nt: TGTGCCAGTAGTGAGGCTAGCGTCTACTTAGCCAAAAACATTCAGTACTTC; cdr3_aa: CASSEASVYLAKNIQYF
d_call: TRBD2; cdr3_length: 15; clone_size: -; v_call: TRBV4-3; j_call: TRBJ2-5; cdr3_nt: TGCGCCAGCAGCCAGGGGACTAGCGGGAGAGAGACCCAGTACTTC; cdr3_aa: CASSQGTSGRETQYF
d_call: TRBD2; cdr3_length: 15; clone_size: -; v_call: TRBV11-3; j_call: TRBJ2-1; cdr3_nt: TGTGCCAGCAGCGCCCCGACTAGCGGGAAGGGTGAGCAGTTCTTC; cdr3_aa: CASSAPTSGKGEQFF
d_call: -; cdr3_length: 14; clone_size: -; v_call: TRBV9; j_call: TRBJ1-2; cdr3_nt: TGTGCCAGCAGCGGGGAGGGTTTTAACTATGGCTACACCTTC; cdr3_aa: CASSGEGFNYGYTF
d_call: -; cdr3_length: 15; clone_size: -; v_call: TRBV7-8; j_call: TRBJ1-1; cdr3_nt: TGTGCCAGCAGCCAGGGGCAGGGGATGAACACTGAAGCTTTCTTT; cdr3_aa: CASSQGQGMNTEAFF
d_call: -; cdr3_length: 11; clone_size: -; v_call: TRBV7-9; j_call: TRBJ2-7; cdr3_nt: TGTGCCAGCATTGGGGGAGGAGAGCAGTACTTC; cdr3_aa: CASIGGGEQYF
d_call: -; cdr3_length: 12; clone_size: -; v_call: TRBV18; j_call: TRBJ2-3; cdr3_nt: TGTGCCAGCTCAGACACGGCAGATACGCAGTATTTT; cdr3_aa: CASSDTADTQYF
d_call: -; cdr3_length: 13; clone_size: -; v_call: TRBV27; j_call: TRBJ2-7; cdr3_nt: TGTGCCAGCAGTTCTGGACTTACTTACGAGCAGTACTTC; cdr3_aa: CASSSGLTYEQYF
d_call: TRBD1; cdr3_length: 13; clone_size: few; v_call: TRBV27; j_call: TRBJ2-7; cdr3_nt: TGTGCCAGCAGTCAACAGGGGGCCTACGAGCAGTACTTC; cdr3_aa: CASSQQGAYEQYF
d_call: TRBD2; cdr3_length: 19; clone_size: -; v_call: TRBV7-9; j_call: TRBJ2-3; cdr3_nt: TGTGCCAGCAGCCCGCCCCTAGCGGGACCGACCTGGGGCACAGATACGCAGTATTTT; cdr3_aa: CASSPPLAGPTWGTDTQYF
d_call: -; cdr3_length: 13; clone_size: -; v_call: TRBV2; j_call: TRBJ1-1; cdr3_nt: TGTGCCGGTACCGGGACACAGAACACTGAAGCTTTCTTT; cdr3_aa: CAGTGTQNTEAFF
d_call: -; cdr3_length: 14; clone_size: -; v_call: TRBV7-6; j_call: TRBJ2-5; cdr3_nt: TGTGCCAGCAGCGCTCCCGCGGTCAGGGAGACCCAGTACTTC; cdr3_aa: CASSAPAVRETQYF
d_call: TRBD2; cdr3_length: 16; clone_size: -; v_call: TRBV7-2; j_call: TRBJ2-7; cdr3_nt: TGTGCCAGCAGCTCCCATAGTCGGGAGGGCTCCTACGAGCAGTACTTC; cdr3_aa: CASSSHSREGSYEQYF
d_call: -; cdr3_length: 17; clone_size: -; v_call: TRBV4-1; j_call: TRBJ2-5; cdr3_nt: TGCGCCAGCAGGGGGTATCTCGGGACGAAAGGGGTTGGGACCCAGTACTTC; cdr3_aa: CASRGYLGTKGVGTQYF
d_call: -; cdr3_length: 16; clone_size: -; v_call: TRBV9; j_call: TRBJ1-3; cdr3_nt: TGTGCCAGCAGCGTAGGGGCAGTGAGCTCTGGAAACACCATATATTTT; cdr3_aa: CASSVGAVSSGNTIYF
d_call: -; cdr3_length: 13; clone_size: -; v_call: TRBV5-6; j_call: TRBJ2-7; cdr3_nt: TGTGCCAGCAGCCGAAGCCCCACACACGAGCAGTACTTC; cdr3_aa: CASSRSPTHEQYF
d_call: -; cdr3_length: 11; clone_size: -; v_call: TRBV27; j_call: TRBJ2-7; cdr3_nt: TGTGCCAGCAGTTTAATGCAGGTTTGGTACTTC; cdr3_aa: CASSLMQVWYF
d_call: TRBD1; cdr3_length: 14; clone_size: -; v_call: TRBV5-1; j_call: TRBJ2-5; cdr3_nt: TGCGCCAGCAGCTTTATGGGACAGCAAGAGACCCAGTACTTC; cdr3_aa: CASSFMGQQETQYF
d_call: TRBD2; cdr3_length: 17; clone_size: once; v_call: TRBV7-6; j_call: TRBJ2-3; cdr3_nt: TGTGCCAGCAGCTTAGGAGTAGCGGGAGGGCTGGCAGATACGCAGTATTTT; cdr3_aa: CASSLGVAGGLADTQYF
d_call: -; cdr3_length: 16; clone_size: -; v_call: TRBV9; j_call: TRBJ2-1; cdr3_nt: TGTGCCAGCAGCGTATTGCGGGAAAGCTCCTACAATGAGCAGTTCTTC; cdr3_aa: CASSVLRESSYNEQFF
d_call: TRBD1; cdr3_length: 14; clone_size: -; v_call: TRBV9; j_call: TRBJ2-7; cdr3_nt: TGTGCCAGCAGCACCCGGGACAGGGCCTACGAGCAGTACTTC; cdr3_aa: CASSTRDRAYEQYF
d_call: TRBD1; cdr3_length: 12; clone_size: -; v_call: TRBV10-3; j_call: TRBJ2-7; cdr3_nt: TGTGCCATCAGCGCGACAGGGAACGAGCAGTACTTC; cdr3_aa: CAISATGNEQYF
d_call: TRBD2; cdr3_length: 16; clone_size: -; v_call: TRBV18; j_call: TRBJ2-7; cdr3_nt: TGTGCCAGCTCAGCAGCTCCCGGACTAGCGGGACTCGAGCAGTACTTC; cdr3_aa: CASSAAPGLAGLEQYF
d_call: -; cdr3_length: 12; clone_size: -; v_call: TRBV9; j_call: TRBJ2-7; cdr3_nt: TGTGCCAGCAGCCCCCCTAGTGGGGAGCAGTACTTC; cdr3_aa: CASSPPSGEQYF
d_call: TRBD1; cdr3_length: 15; clone_size: -; v_call: TRBV28; j_call: TRBJ1-2; cdr3_nt: TGTGCCAGCAGTGATCCCAGGGGGCGAAGCTATGGCTACACCTTC; cdr3_aa: CASSDPRGRSYGYTF
d_call: -; cdr3_length: 11; clone_size: -; v_call: TRBV20-1; j_call: TRBJ2-7; cdr3_nt: TGCAGTGCTAGAGTTTTTGGCGAGCAGTACTTC; cdr3_aa: CSARVFGEQYF
d_call: -; cdr3_length: 13; clone_size: -; v_call: TRBV7-9; j_call: TRBJ1-2; cdr3_nt: TGTGCCAGCAGCTTCGCTTTGTCATATGGCTACACCTTC; cdr3_aa: CASSFALSYGYTF
d_call: TRBD1; cdr3_length: 15; clone_size: -; v_call: TRBV11-2; j_call: TRBJ1-5; cdr3_nt: TGTGCCAGCAGCTTGGGGACAGGGGGAATTCAGCCCCAGCATTTT; cdr3_aa: CASSLGTGGIQPQHF
d_call: TRBD1; cdr3_length: 15; clone_size: -; v_call: TRBV9; j_call: TRBJ1-2; cdr3_nt: TGTGCCAGCAGCCCCCGGACAGGACCTAACTATGGCTACACCTTC; cdr3_aa: CASSPRTGPNYGYTF
d_call: -; cdr3_length: 17; clone_size: -; v_call: TRBV4-1; j_call: TRBJ2-7; cdr3_nt: TGCGCCAGCAGCCAAGGGGGTTGGACGGTGGGCTCCTACGAGCAGTACTTC; cdr3_aa: CASSQGGWTVGSYEQYF
d_call: -; cdr3_length: 15; clone_size: -; v_call: TRBV6-1; j_call: TRBJ1-3; cdr3_nt: TGTGCCAGCAGTGATATGACAGTCTCTGGAAACACCATATATTTT; cdr3_aa: CASSDMTVSGNTIYF
d_call: -; cdr3_length: 14; clone_size: once; v_call: TRBV27; j_call: TRBJ2-7; cdr3_nt: TGTGCCAGCAGTTTGGCGGGACAGTCCTACGAGCAGTACTTC; cdr3_aa: CASSLAGQSYEQYF
d_call: TRBD2; cdr3_length: 17; clone_size: once; v_call: TRBV9; j_call: TRBJ2-7; cdr3_nt: TGTGCCAGCACCGGGGGGGAGGGCCTTAATGACCCCTACGAGCAGTACTTC; cdr3_aa: CASTGGEGLNDPYEQYF